The rows below give T cell receptor beta chains drawn from one sample of a study of cytomegalovirus exposure and HLA in healthy donors. Sequenced by immunoSEQ multiplex PCR; TCRdb stores in-frame clones only, minus some. The clone table shows 220,000 or so clones, with the ten largest holding 1.1%. The sample was PBMCs. All receptors come from a girl aged 2-10 years in good health and CMV-seropositive. Both conserved end residues are part of each CDR3.

TRBJ2-7	TRBV6-5	CASSPPRPGPYEQYF
TRBJ2-3	TRBV25-1	CASSVTSTDTQYF
TRBJ2-1	TRBV6-5	CASSYPAGGYNEQFF
TRBJ1-2	TRBV19	CASSITGYGYTF
TRBJ2-2	TRBV19	CASSIGEGQGTGELFF
TRBJ2-2	TRBV5-1	CASTVNPQPNTGELFF
TRBJ2-1	TRBV28	CASSPLAGAVNEQFF
TRBJ1-1	TRBV29-1	CSVEADGVATFF
TRBJ1-1	TRBV5-1	CASSFTGMNTEAFF
TRBJ2-1	TRBV7-2	CASSLVSGSPYNEQFF
TRBJ2-7	TRBV5-1	CASSSGQLYEQYF
TRBJ2-7	TRBV5-6	CASSRGASGYEQYF
TRBJ2-3	TRBV4-1	CASNSRTGWSTDTQYF
TRBJ1-2	TRBV27	CASSAGVHYGYTF
TRBJ2-1	TRBV15	CATSRGGLAGVTEQFF
TRBJ2-2	TRBV19	CASSRDRATGELFF
TRBJ2-6	TRBV10-2	CASSEERPLTGANVLTF
TRBJ2-7	TRBV2	CASSATGRAAYEQYF
TRBJ2-6	TRBV9	CASSVVGQGLAAIPSGANVLTF
TRBJ2-7	TRBV19	CASSTPGLVGYEQYF
TRBJ1-2	TRBV27	CASSLQGTGEGGYTF
TRBJ2-1	TRBV28	CASSLGASNEQFF
TRBJ1-3	TRBV28	CASSPRRQGRNNTIYF
TRBJ1-1	TRBV29-1	CSVERGKGTEAFF
TRBJ2-7	TRBV28	CASSVGLAGAEQYF
TRBJ1-6	TRBV5-1	CASSLEDGGSPLHF
TRBJ2-7	TRBV9	CASSSTEEQYF
TRBJ2-7	TRBV7-2	CASSLGLLNYEQYF
TRBJ1-2	TRBV27	CASSYGKNYGYTF
TRBJ1-1	TRBV5-1	CASSAGGGFNTEAFF
TRBJ1-5	TRBV10-3	CAISESHFHSNQPQHF
TRBJ1-1	TRBV19	CASSEQGDTEAFF
TRBJ1-4	TRBV4-1	CASSQVDRGGEKLFF
TRBJ2-7	TRBV28	CASSLYPSSYEQYF
TRBJ2-1	TRBV4-2	CASSQDRAGGRNEQFF
TRBJ1-2	TRBV5-1	CASSEGQGGYGYTF
TRBJ1-2	TRBV27	CASLPTGSGFYGYTF
TRBJ2-7	TRBV6-1	CASSEGTGQAEQYF
TRBJ2-1	TRBV19	CASSPARKVEQFF
TRBJ2-1	TRBV9	CASSSMTSGRAAGNEQFF
TRBJ1-2	TRBV27	CASSSYDRDDNYGYTF
TRBJ2-2	TRBV5-6	CASSPLLAGGASGELFF
TRBJ1-5	TRBV28	CASILGVGNQPQHF
TRBJ1-1	TRBV15	CATSRDFGRGEAFF
TRBJ1-1	TRBV7-9	CASSLEGTTEAFF
TRBJ2-5	TRBV6-5	CASSTRRAGETQYF